Each of the 7 T cell receptor beta chains below was sequenced from the same sample in a study of T cell responses to AZD1222 COVID-19 vaccine. Sequenced by immunoSEQ multiplex PCR; TCRdb stores in-frame clones only, minus some. The profile shows 160,000 or so clones, approximately 91% of them singletons. The input for sequencing was peripheral blood, taken on day 0 of AZD1222 vaccination. These receptors were collected from an adult in good health.

This clone has a count of ten or more. The gene calls are TRBV28 and TRBJ2-7; 11 bases align to TRBD2. CDR1 is MDHEN and CDR2 is SYDVKM in the germline V gene. V shed 5 bases and J 6 bases; nucleotides not matched to a gene: 6. The CDR3 runs 14 residues. CDR3 nucleotide sequence: TGTGCCAGCAGTACTAGCGGGAGCATTATCGAGCAGTACTTC. The encoded protein is CASSTSGSIIEQYF.

Notes on this clone: At one end, the junction sequence differs from germline, possibly due to a read error. J is TRBJ2-5 and V is TRBV5-1; D may match TRBD1 or TRBD2 (5 bases each). The CDR3 extends over 13 amino acids. CDR1 and CDR2 from the germline V gene are SGHRS and YFSETQ. CDR3 loop: CASSLDRGRPLDF. The CDR3 DNA sequence: TGCGCCAGCAGCTTGGACCGGGGCAGGCCTCTGGACTTC.

This rearrangement joins TRBV28 to TRBJ1-4; D call uncertain. The CDR3 is made up of 10 amino acids. V lost 8 bases and J lost 11, with 9 bases in between. CDR1 is MDHEN and CDR2 is SYDVKM in the germline V gene. The CDR3 reads CASYSRKLFF. In DNA form, the CDR3 reads TGTGCCAGCTATTCAAGGAAACTGTTTTTT.

The rearrangement uses TRBV5-6 and TRBJ2-3, with D possibly TRBD1 on 6 matching bases. Trimming took off 2 bases at V and 4 bases at J, with 8 bases between the two ends. Germline CDR1 and CDR2: SGHDT and YYEEEE. The CDR3 extends over 13 amino acids. Here the CDR3 DNA reads TGTGCCAGCAGCTTCGGGACATCAGATACGCAGTATTTT. This gives the protein CASSFGTSDTQYF.

The genes are TRBV6-5 and TRBJ2-7; no definite D call. Trimming left V 5 bases short and J 0 bases short, with 8 bases between. CDR3 length: 13 residues. Per the germline V gene, CDR1 is MNHEY and CDR2 is SVGAGI. CDR3 amino acids: CASSPDHSYEQYV. In DNA, the CDR3 is TGTGCCAGCAGTCCTGATCACTCCTACGAGCAGTACGTC.

V and J are TRBV10-3 and TRBJ1-2, with D perhaps matching TRBD1 (5 bases). Germline V gene data show CDR1 as ENHRY and CDR2 as SYGVKD. V was trimmed by 6 bases and J by 3 bases, leaving 8 bases between them. The CDR3 has 12 residues. The CDR3 DNA is TGTGCCATCAGCCGGGACGACTATGGCTACACCTTC. It specifies CAISRDDYGYTF.

The sample holds a few counts of this clone. V and J are TRBV5-1 and TRBJ2-1; D remains ambiguous. Germline assignment: CDR1 SGHRS and CDR2 YFSETQ. Trimming removed 0 bases from V and 0 bases from J, with 10 bases in between. The CDR3 has 16 residues. The CDR3, as DNA: TGCGCCAGCAGCTTGGATGGCGTGAGCTCCTACAATGAGCAGTTCTTC. This sequence encodes CASSLDGVSSYNEQFF.